Below, one T cell receptor (beta chain) is given with its context. The sample originates from a study of cytomegalovirus exposure and HLA in healthy donors. Losses at the gene ends were 4 bases for V and 6 bases for J; bases not matched to a gene: 5. Germline CDR1 KGHSH, CDR2 LQKENI. The CDR3 covers 13 residues. Researchers ran the PCR with 60 Vbeta and 13 Jbeta primers. Assay: immunoSEQ multiplex PCR; the TCRdb copy retains only in-frame clones and omits some. Here the sample spans about 130,000 clones, roughly 79% being singletons. Sequencing used PBMCs. The TCR comes from a man in his late teens or twenties in good health and CMV-seronegative. The chain is built from TRBV18 and TRBJ2-7, with 8 positions matching TRBD1. The CDR3: CASSQGQEVEQYF. The CDR3 region has the DNA TGTGCCAGCTCACAGGGACAGGAAGTCGAGCAGTACTTC.